This T cell receptor beta chain was recovered during a study of cytomegalovirus exposure and HLA in healthy donors (dated by TCRdb to 2016 to 2017). Regarding the study in general: An earlier analysis of 587 of the donors reported more than 250 Gb of sequence data and 117 million unique TCR beta sequences from 150 million to 200 million T cells. In a later genetic analysis, genome-wide SNP genotypes for 398 of the 666 donors were used, and that subset was treated as a discovery cohort. Five DR-DQ haplotypes were handled as single units for association and clustering because linkage in the cohort was strong. A separate validation cohort of roughly 120 different subjects was used in addition to the approximately 640-subject first cohort. All discovery cohort repertoires had been generated on a single sequencing platform. The genetic ancestry cluster associated with self-reported Caucasian donors included around 76% of the roughly 410 genotyped donors. An early release that covered about 600 HLA-typed donors contained approximately 300 gigabases of sequencing data and about 93 million unique TCR sequences. To study patterns of TCR occurrence, a later analysis re-analyzed previously published TCR beta repertoires from 666 donors and added high-resolution HLA genotyping. Rather than using new phenotypic data, the later analysis identified candidate immune exposures from TCR beta sequences and from how often those sequences occurred across donors. In an earlier analysis of 500 to 650 of the donors, high-throughput TCR beta sequencing was used to judge whether each TCR beta V gene segment behaved as functional or pseudogenic. The aim of the study was to test whether cataloging public T cell receptors could identify signatures of past pathogen exposure. Class I and class II HLA loci were covered by the typing at four-digit resolution. The number of donors typed differed by locus, with about 629-640 for A, B, C, DRB1 and DQB1, approximately 500 for DQA1, 600 to 610 for DPA1, and about 450 for DPB1. Among about 360 genotyped donors of the cohort, an average of approximately 240,000 unique TCR beta nucleotide sequences were sequenced per donor, about a sixth of them non-productive. To predict cytomegalovirus infection status, the study combined high-throughput TCR immunosequencing, statistical association of individual TCRs with disease status, and machine learning. Donor age, sex, ethnicity and CMV serostatus were compiled together with the repertoire data. The T cell repertoires of under 700 subjects were profiled by immunosequencing and related to cytomegalovirus serostatus. The paper as a whole reports these results and caveats: According to a later genetic analysis, donors in an Asian-associated ancestry cluster had fewer N-insertions in productive TCRs than the approximately 650-donor mean. Immune exposure information for the cohort was limited to CMV serostatus. A later analysis found that most CMV-associated TCR beta chains appeared HLA-restricted, with HLA associations seemingly driven largely by CMV exposure. The sequencing pipeline was judged likely to have produced a cluster of highly shared sequence variants as a technical artifact. Most TCR sequences were observed very rarely across donors, whereas some public TCRs were present in many individuals. In this cohort, only TCR beta chains were sequenced, and detectable features were limited by the absence of alpha or paired-chain data. Cytomegalovirus status was reported to be diagnosed by the classifier with high specificity and sensitivity in both the original and validation cohorts. The authors suggested that the approach could potentially be generalized to other disease states and immunological phenotypes. Because some donors lacked HLA typing at each locus, the association tests relied only on the typed subset. Roughly 15 rarely observed V segments, including chromosome 9 orphons, were excluded from the earlier analysis of some 590 of the donors because counts were too low. Some IMGT-functional V segments, including TRBV6-2 and TRBV6-3, could not be told apart with the 87-base-pair reads, so those segments were excluded. In an earlier analysis of approximately 590 of the donors, most TCR beta V segments appeared in productive rearrangements about 87% or about 30% of the time, broadly matching IMGT annotations. Roughly uniform sequencing depth across donors was assumed in presence/absence analyses, although this assumption may not hold. A later analysis associated 16,951 TCR beta sequences with specific HLA alleles at a false discovery rate of 0.05. The study gave a list of 150 to 200 TCR beta chains associated with cytomegalovirus. Strong co-occurrence of HLA alleles, especially DR and DQ, made assigning TCR associations to individual alleles difficult. In a later analysis, HLA-associated TCR beta chains were found to be more clonally expanded and to have lower generation probabilities than equally common non-associated chains. In a later genetic analysis, a missense DCLRE1C variant was associated with V-gene and J-gene trimming of TCR beta chains, and the association was replicated in an independent cohort. Several of the top co-occurrence clusters appeared to be linked to parvovirus B19, influenza, CMV and Epstein-Barr virus, according to a later analysis. Linkage disequilibrium might explain the correlated functional status among segregating V segments, but an unknown experimental factor could not be excluded. In a later analysis, the rate of TCR association differed among HLA loci, with DRB1 alleles having the most associated TCRs and HLA-C alleles having the fewest. A further reported finding was that TCR beta sequences accurately predicted the HLA-A and HLA-B alleles for most subjects in the first cohort. In vitro tests confirmed that a few of the cytomegalovirus-associated TCR beta chains recognize cytomegalovirus antigens.

Library generation was performed with the immunoSEQ multiplex PCR assay. For the multiplex PCR, a mixture combining 60 forward primers for TCR Vbeta segments and 13 reverse primers for TCR Jbeta segments was used. The CDR3 region of rearranged TCR beta genes was amplified from genomic DNA by a multiplex PCR assay. The Illumina HiSeq System was used to sequence the amplified TCR beta libraries as 87-base-pair reads. The source study handled its data this way. Across the 500 to 700 repertoires, a later analysis counted roughly 77 million unique TCR beta chains, approximately 10 million of which were shared by at least two donors. Raw reads were error-corrected and collapsed into unique sequences by a nearest-neighbor algorithm in which closely related sequences were merged to remove PCR and sequencing errors. Alignment of CDR3 sequences to IMGT reference sequences was used to assign V, D and J gene segments. For a sequence to be retained, a match of at least six nucleotides was required to both a V gene segment and a J gene segment. Rearrangements were classified as productive when the CDR3 lacked stop codons and remained in frame with V and J, and all other rearrangements were classified as non-productive. Following IMGT convention, CDR3 was defined as the stretch from the second conserved V-encoded cysteine to the conserved J-encoded phenylalanine. The earlier analysis of 550 to 650 of the donors excluded any sequence lacking an unambiguous match to a single V gene segment. In an earlier analysis of about 590 of the donors, a V segment was called functional when productive rearrangements were above 56.7%, and segregating when the standard deviation between donors exceeded 5%. A statistical classification framework was built to diagnose cytomegalovirus status from the catalog of TCR beta chain sequences. V and J gene assignment, in a later analysis, came from comparing TCR nucleotide sequences with IMGT/GENE-DB human TR gene sequences. In a later analysis, CDR3 sequences and most-parsimonious VDJ recombination scenarios were assigned using the TCRdist pipeline. In a later analysis, each TCR beta chain was defined by its CDR3 amino acid sequence together with its V-gene family, and reads lacking a unique V-gene family were excluded. To address suspected cross-contamination and a sequencing artifact, a later analysis removed 550 to 750 highly shared, low-generation-probability nucleotide sequences. A later analysis calculated a clonal expansion index for each public chain from normalized within-repertoire ranks of inferred template counts. In a later analysis, generation probabilities were computed with a VDJ recombination model fitted to out-of-frame rearrangements, and the resulting probabilities were checked against IGoR. In a later analysis, hypergeometric tests were used to score TCR-TCR, TCR-HLA and TCR-CMV co-occurrence, with a repertoire-size bias correction applied to TCR pairs. To estimate false discovery rates, a later analysis permuted the HLA or CMV assignments 20 times. A later analysis grouped co-occurring TCRs with DBSCAN, adding TCRdist sequence similarity when clustering within HLA-allele-positive subsets. For co-occurrence clustering, repertoires with fewer than 30,000 or more than 120,000 public chains were excluded, along with five repertoires with anomalous nucleotide sharing. The clones in this table, taken by TCRdb from immuneACCESS, are in-frame only. Not every clone is retained; where verified, under half of the shortfall comes from an unresolved V gene, and the cause of the rest is unknown. The D gene and trimming were derived from the DNA, and the V and J assignments and clone size from that table. Counted in this sample were over 130,000 clones; 60% to 80% of them appeared once. The ten largest account for 1.6% of the sample.

A word on this clone: Its antigen specificity is not known. Nothing much larger sits one base from this clone, and base qualities are not available.

V was cut back by 5 bases and J by 3 bases, leaving a gap of 10 bases between them. The CDR3, from cysteine to phenylalanine, totals 13 residues. Of all the DNA, just the CDR3 is kept, 39 bases in frame from base 1. The germline V gene (reference sequence) provides CDR1 SEHNR and CDR2 FQNEAQ. In total, fewer than 750 healthy bone marrow donors made up the cohort. At the time of sampling, all cohort members were nominally healthy, though unrecorded immune exposures were likely present. The donor was CMV seronegative and was included in the group of around 320 seronegative cohort members. A peripheral blood sample was collected from each donor, and TCR beta sequencing was performed on peripheral blood mononuclear cells. The Qiagen DNeasy Blood Extraction Kit was used to extract genomic DNA from the blood cell samples.

The rearranged segments are TRBV7-9 and TRBJ2-5; D gene: possibly TRBD1, on 5 matching bases. This TCR was recovered from a woman aged 30 to 39 in good health and CMV-seronegative. The specimen sequenced was PBMCs. The DNA is as follows: TGTGCCAGCAGCCAGACAGCTAAAGAGACCCAGTACTTC. This translates into CASSQTAKETQYF.